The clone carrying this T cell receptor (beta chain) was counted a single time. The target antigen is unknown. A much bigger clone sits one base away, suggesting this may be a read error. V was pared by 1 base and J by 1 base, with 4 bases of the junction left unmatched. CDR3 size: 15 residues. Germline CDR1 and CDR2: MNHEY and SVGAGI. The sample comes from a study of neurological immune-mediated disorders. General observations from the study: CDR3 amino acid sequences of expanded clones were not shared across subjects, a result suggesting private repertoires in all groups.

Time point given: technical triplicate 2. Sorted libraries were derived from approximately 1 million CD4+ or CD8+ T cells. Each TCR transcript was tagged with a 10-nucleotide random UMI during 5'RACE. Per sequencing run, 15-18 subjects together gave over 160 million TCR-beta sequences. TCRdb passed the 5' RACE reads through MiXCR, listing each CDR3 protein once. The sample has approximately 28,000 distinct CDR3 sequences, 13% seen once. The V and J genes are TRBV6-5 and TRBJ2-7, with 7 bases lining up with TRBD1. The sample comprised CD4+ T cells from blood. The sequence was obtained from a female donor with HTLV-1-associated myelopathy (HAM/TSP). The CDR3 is CASSYFRQGSYEQYF. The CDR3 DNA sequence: TGTGCCAGCAGTTACTTCAGACAGGGATCCTACGAGCAGTACTTC.